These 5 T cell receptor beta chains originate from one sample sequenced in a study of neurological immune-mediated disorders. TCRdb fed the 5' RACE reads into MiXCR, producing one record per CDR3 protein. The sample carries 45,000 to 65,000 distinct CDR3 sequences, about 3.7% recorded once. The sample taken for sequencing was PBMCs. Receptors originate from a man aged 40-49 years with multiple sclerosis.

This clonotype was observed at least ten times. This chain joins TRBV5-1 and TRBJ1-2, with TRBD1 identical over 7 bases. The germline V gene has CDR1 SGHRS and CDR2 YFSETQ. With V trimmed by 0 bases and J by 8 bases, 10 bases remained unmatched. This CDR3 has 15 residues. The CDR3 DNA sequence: TGCGCCAGCAGCTTGGATAGCGGACAGGTGCCCGGCTACACCTTC. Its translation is CASSLDSGQVPGYTF.

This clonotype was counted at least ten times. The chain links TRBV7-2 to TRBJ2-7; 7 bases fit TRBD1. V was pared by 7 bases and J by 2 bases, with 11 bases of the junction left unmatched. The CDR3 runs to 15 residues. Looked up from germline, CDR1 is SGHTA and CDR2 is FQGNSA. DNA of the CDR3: TGTGCCAGCACCACAGTCCCAGGGGGTACCTACGAGCAGTACTTC. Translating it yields CASTTVPGGTYEQYF.

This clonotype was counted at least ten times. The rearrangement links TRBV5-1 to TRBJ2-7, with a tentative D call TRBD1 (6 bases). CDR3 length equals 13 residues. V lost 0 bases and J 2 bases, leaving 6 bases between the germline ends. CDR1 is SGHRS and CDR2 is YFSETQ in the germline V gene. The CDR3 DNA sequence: TGCGCCAGCAGCTTGGGGGGGCCCTACGAGCAGTACTTC. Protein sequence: CASSLGGPYEQYF.

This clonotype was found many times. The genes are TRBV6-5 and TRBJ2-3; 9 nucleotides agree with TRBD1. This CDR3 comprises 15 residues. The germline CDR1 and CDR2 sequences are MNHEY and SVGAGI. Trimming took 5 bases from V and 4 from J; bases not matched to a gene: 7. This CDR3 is CASSPLTGGPDTQYF. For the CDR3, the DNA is TGTGCCAGCAGTCCCCTGACAGGGGGACCAGATACGCAGTATTTT.

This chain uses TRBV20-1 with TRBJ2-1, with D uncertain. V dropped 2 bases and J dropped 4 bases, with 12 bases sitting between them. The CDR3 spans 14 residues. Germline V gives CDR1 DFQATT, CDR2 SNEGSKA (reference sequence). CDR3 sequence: CSARRSERYNEQFF. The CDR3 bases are TGCAGTGCTAGACGCTCCGAAAGGTACAATGAGCAGTTCTTC.